This TCR beta chain derives from a study of T cell changes during pregnancy in multiple sclerosis (dated by TCRdb to about 2019). Study-level background: The study examined how the T cell repertoire changed over the course of pregnancy in women with multiple sclerosis.

Worth noting for this clone: Its antigen remains unidentified. Per-base qualities were not stored, and no clone one base away is much larger.

Receptor amplification or capture employed the immunoSEQ multiplex PCR assay. The immuneACCESS repertoire file appears here via TCRdb, limited to in-frame rearrangements. These files lack a portion of the clones; in checked studies, under half of the deficit traces to unresolved V genes, and the cause of the others is not known. For this sample there are tens of thousands of clones; 75% to 90% appear just once. The ten largest account for approximately 6.5% of the sample. The CDR3 spans 14 residues, from the cysteine through the phenylalanine. The read is trimmed to its CDR3 DNA, 42 bases read in frame from base 1. V loses 2 bases, J loses 4 bases, and the germline ends lie 10 bases apart. Sequences MRHNA (CDR1) and SNTAGT (CDR2) are obtained from the germline V gene.

This clonotype originated in a female donor with multiple sclerosis, enrolled in a pregnancy study. The V gene is TRBV6-4 and the J gene is TRBJ2-3, with TRBD2 perhaps the D gene, on 6 matching bases. Sequencing was performed on CD8+ T cells from peripheral blood mononuclear cells, taken in the second trimester of pregnancy. The CDR3 region has the sequence CASSDAAGSDTQYF. The sequence in DNA is TGTGCCAGCAGTGACGCAGCGGGCTCAGATACGCAGTATTTT.